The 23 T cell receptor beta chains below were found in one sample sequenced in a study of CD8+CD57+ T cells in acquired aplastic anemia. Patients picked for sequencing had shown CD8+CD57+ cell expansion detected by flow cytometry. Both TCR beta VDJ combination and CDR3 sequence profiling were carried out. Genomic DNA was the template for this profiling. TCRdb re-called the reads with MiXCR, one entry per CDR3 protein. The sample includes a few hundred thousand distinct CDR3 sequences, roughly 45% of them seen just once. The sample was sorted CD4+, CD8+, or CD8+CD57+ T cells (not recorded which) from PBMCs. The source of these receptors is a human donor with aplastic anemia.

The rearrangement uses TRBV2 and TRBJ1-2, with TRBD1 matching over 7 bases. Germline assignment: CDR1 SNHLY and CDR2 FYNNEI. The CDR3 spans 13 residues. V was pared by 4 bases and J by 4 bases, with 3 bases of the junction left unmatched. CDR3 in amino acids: CASSGWDSYGYTF. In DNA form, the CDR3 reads TGTGCCAGCAGTGGATGGGACAGCTATGGCTACACCTTC.

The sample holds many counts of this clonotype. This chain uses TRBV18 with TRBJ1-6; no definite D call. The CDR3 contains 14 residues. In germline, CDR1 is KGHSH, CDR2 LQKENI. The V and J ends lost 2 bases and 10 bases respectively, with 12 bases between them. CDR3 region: CASSPVDPSSPLHF. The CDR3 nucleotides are TGTGCCAGCTCACCAGTGGACCCCAGCTCACCCCTCCACTTT.

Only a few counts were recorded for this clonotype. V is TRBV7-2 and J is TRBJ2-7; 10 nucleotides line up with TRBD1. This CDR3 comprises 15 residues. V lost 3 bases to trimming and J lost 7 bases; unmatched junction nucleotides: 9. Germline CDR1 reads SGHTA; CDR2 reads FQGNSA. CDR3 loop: CASSLRPGQGLEQYF. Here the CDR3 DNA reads TGTGCCAGCAGCTTGAGACCGGGACAGGGGTTGGAGCAGTACTTC.

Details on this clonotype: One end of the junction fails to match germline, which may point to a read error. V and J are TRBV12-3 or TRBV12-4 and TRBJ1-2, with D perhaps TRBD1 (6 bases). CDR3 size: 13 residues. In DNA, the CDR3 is TGCGCCAGCAGTTCTAATACAGGGCAAGGCTACGCCTTC. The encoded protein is CASSSNTGQGYAF.

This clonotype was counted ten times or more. As DNA, the CDR3 is TGTGCCAGTCACCGGGACGTAGAAGAAAAACTGTTTTTT. Translated: CASHRDVEEKLFF. The rearrangement joins TRBV2 to TRBJ1-4, with a possible D match to TRBD1 (5 bases). Germline CDR1 SNHLY, CDR2 FYNNEI. Trimming shortened V by 9 bases and J by 8 bases, and 16 bases separated the two germline ends. The CDR3 has 13 amino acids.

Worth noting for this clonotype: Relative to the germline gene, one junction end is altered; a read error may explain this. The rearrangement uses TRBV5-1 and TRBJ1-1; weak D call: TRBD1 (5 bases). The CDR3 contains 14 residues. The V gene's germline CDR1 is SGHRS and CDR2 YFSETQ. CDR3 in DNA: TGCACCAGCAGCCCGGATGGGACGAACACTGAAGCTTTCTTT. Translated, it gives CTSSPDGTNTEAFF.

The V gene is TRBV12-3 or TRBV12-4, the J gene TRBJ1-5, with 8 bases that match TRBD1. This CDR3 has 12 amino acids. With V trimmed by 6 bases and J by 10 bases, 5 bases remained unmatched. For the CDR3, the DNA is TGTGCCAGCAGCATCACAGGGGGACCCCAGCATTTT. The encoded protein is CASSITGGPQHF.

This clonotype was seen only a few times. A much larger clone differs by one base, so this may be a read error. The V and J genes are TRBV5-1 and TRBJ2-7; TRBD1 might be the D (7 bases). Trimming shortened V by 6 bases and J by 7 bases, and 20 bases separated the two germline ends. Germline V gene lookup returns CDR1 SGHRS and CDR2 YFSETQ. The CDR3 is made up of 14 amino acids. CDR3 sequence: CASTNAEGAGEQYF. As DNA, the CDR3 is TGCGCCAGCACAAATGCGGAGGGGGCAGGGGAGCAGTACTTC.

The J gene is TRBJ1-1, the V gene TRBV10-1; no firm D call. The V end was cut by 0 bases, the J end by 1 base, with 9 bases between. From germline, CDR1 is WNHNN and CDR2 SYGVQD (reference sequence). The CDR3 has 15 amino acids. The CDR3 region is CASSESQTANTEAFF. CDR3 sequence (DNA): TGCGCCAGCAGTGAGTCCCAAACAGCGAACACTGAAGCTTTCTTT.

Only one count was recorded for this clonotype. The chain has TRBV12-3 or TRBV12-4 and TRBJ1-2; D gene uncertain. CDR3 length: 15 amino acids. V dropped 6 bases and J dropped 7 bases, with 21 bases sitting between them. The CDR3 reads CASSLHRDVFFGYTF. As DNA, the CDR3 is TGTGCCAGCAGCTTGCATAGAGACGTCTTTTTTGGCTACACCTTC.

The CDR3 DNA reads TGCAGTGCTGGAGGACTAGCGGGGCAAGAGACCCAGTACTTC. Its protein product is CSAGGLAGQETQYF. The chain carries TRBV20-1 and TRBJ2-5; 12 positions agree with TRBD2. The CDR3 extends over 14 amino acids. Trimming removed 5 bases from V and 2 bases from J; junction bases left unmatched: 3. Germline CDR1 DFQATT, CDR2 SNEGSKA (reference sequence).

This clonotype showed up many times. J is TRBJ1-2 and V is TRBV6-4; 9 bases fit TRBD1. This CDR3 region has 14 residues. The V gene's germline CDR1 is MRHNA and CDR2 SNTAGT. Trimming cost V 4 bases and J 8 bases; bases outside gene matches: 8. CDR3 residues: CASSAGTGHRGYTF. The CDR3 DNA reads TGTGCCAGCAGTGCCGGGACAGGGCACAGGGGCTACACCTTC.

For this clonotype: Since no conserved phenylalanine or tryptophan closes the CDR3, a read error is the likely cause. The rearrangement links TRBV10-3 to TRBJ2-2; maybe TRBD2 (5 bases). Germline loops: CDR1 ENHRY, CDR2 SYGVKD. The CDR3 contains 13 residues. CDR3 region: CASSYRGSGELFS. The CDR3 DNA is TGTGCCAGCAGTTACCGGGGTAGCGGGGAGCTGTTTTCT.

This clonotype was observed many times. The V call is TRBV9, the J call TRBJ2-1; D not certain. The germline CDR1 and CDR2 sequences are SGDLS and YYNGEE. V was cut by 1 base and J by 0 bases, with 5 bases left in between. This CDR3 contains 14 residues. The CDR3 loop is CASSVLPSYNEQFF. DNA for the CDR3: TGTGCCAGCAGCGTACTGCCCTCCTACAATGAGCAGTTCTTC. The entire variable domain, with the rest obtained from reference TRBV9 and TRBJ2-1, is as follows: DSGVTQTPKHLITATGQRVTLRCSPRSGDLSVYWYQQSLDQGLQFLIQYYNGEERAKGNILERFSAQQFPDLHSELNLSSLELGDSALYFCASSVLPSYNEQFFGPGTRLTVL.

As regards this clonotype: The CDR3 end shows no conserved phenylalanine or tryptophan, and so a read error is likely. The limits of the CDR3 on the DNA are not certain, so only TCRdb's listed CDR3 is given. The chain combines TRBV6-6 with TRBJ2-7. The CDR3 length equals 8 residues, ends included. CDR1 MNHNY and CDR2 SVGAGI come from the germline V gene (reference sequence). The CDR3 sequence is CASRRRTS.

This chain's CDR3 is CASSDPRGGTGYTF. The CDR3 coding sequence is TGTGCCAGCAGTGATCCGCGGGGAGGCACGGGCTACACCTTC. The chain employs TRBV6-1 and TRBJ1-2, with unresolved D. V shed 3 bases and J shed 8 bases, with 16 bases lying between them. The CDR3 covers 14 residues. The germline CDR1 and CDR2 sequences are MNHNS and SASEGT.

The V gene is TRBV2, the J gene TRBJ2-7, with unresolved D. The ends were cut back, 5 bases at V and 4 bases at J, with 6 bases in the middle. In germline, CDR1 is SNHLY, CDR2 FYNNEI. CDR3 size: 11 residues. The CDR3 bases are TGTGCCAGCAGTAAGGGTTACGAGCAGTACGTC. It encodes CASSKGYEQYV.

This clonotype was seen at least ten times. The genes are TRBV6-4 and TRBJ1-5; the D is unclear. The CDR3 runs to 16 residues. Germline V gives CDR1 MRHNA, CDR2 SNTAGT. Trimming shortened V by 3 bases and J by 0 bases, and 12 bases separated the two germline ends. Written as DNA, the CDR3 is TGTGCCAGCAGTGATAGGGCAGGTTTTAGCAATCAGCCCCAGCATTTT. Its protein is CASSDRAGFSNQPQHF.

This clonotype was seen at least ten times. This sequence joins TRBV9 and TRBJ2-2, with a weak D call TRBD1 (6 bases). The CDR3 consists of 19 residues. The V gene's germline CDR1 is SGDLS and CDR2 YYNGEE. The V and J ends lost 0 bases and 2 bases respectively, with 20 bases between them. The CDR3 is CASSVVPLDRRFNTGELFF. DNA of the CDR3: TGTGCCAGCAGCGTAGTCCCCCTAGACAGGCGCTTTAACACCGGGGAGCTGTTTTTT.

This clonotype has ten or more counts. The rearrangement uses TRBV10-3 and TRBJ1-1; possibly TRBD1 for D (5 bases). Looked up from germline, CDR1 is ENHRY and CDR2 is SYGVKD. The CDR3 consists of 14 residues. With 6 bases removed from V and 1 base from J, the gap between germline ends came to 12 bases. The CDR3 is CAISLGLTNTEAFF. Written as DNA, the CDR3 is TGTGCCATCAGCCTGGGACTTACGAACACTGAAGCTTTCTTT.

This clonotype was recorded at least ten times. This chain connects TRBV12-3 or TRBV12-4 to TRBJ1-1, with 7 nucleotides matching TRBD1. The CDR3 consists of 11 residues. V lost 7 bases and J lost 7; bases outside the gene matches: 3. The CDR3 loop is CASTGTVEAFF. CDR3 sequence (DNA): TGTGCCAGCACTGGGACAGTTGAAGCTTTCTTT.

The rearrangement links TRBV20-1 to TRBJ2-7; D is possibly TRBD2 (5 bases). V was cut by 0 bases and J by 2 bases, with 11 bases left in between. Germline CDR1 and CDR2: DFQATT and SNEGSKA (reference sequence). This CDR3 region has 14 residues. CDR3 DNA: TGCAGTGCTAGAGACCTAGTCGGGGCCTACGAGCAGTACTTC. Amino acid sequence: CSARDLVGAYEQYF.

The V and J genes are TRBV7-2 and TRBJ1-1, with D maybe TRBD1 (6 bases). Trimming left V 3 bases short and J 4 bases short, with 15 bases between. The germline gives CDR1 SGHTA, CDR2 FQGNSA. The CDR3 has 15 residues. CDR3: CASSFQQGLGTEAFF. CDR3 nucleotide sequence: TGTGCCAGCAGCTTCCAACAGGGTTTGGGCACTGAAGCTTTCTTT.